A single sample gave rise to the 27 T cell receptor beta chains below, sequenced in a study of T cell responses to AZD1222 COVID-19 vaccine. This table comes from immunoSEQ multiplex PCR, and its TCRdb copy is limited to in-frame clones, with some not included. The profile shows more than 90,000 clones, roughly 87% of them singletons. The sequenced sample was peripheral blood, obtained on day 0 of AZD1222 vaccination. These receptors were collected from an adult in good health.

The CDR3 reads CASSQGLLPPVYEQYF. CDR3 coding DNA: TGTGCCAGCAGCCAAGGGTTACTACCACCGGTCTACGAGCAGTACTTC. The chain links TRBV3-1 (or the pseudogene TRBV3-2) to TRBJ2-7; D is uncertain. Germline V CDR1 and CDR2: LGHDT, YNNKEL (reference sequence). This CDR3 comprises 16 residues. V was trimmed by 1 base and J by 3 bases, leaving 16 bases between them.

The chain recombines TRBV5-1 with TRBJ2-5, with 8 bases fitting TRBD2. Germline CDR1 reads SGHRS; CDR2 reads YFSETQ. CDR3 length: 15 amino acids. Losses at the gene ends were 4 bases for V and 4 bases for J; bases not matched to a gene: 9. This chain's CDR3 is CASSDLSGVGETQYF. CDR3 DNA: TGCGCCAGCAGCGACCTTAGCGGGGTAGGAGAGACCCAGTACTTC.

The V gene is TRBV27, the J gene TRBJ2-7, with 9 positions matching TRBD2. The length of the CDR3 is 16 residues. Germline V gene sequence: CDR1 MNHEY, CDR2 SMNVEV (reference sequence). J gave up 0 bases and V 5 bases, and 8 bases lay outside the gene matches. CDR3 bases: TGTGCCAGCAGTCCCGAGACTAGCGGTATCTCCTACGAGCAGTACTTC. Its protein is CASSPETSGISYEQYF.

The V call is TRBV27, the J call TRBJ2-1; no clear D gene. V was clipped by 1 base and J by 5 bases, with 12 bases between them. Per germline, CDR1 MNHEY and CDR2 SMNVEV (reference sequence). This CDR3 comprises 15 residues. CDR3 region: CASSLFSDGDNEQFF. CDR3 nucleotide sequence: TGTGCCAGCAGTTTATTTAGTGACGGCGACAATGAGCAGTTCTTC.

The CDR3 here is CASSFSPGPESPLHF. CDR3 in DNA: TGTGCCAGCAGCTTCTCCCCGGGCCCCGAATCACCCCTCCACTTT. The chain couples TRBV9 to TRBJ1-6; the D is unclear. The germline gives CDR1 SGDLS, CDR2 YYNGEE. The CDR3 has 15 amino acids. Trimming took 4 bases from V and 10 from J, leaving 18 bases between them.

This chain uses TRBV19 with TRBJ1-2; TRBD1 matches 8 bases. V shed 3 bases and J 8 bases; nucleotides not matched to a gene: 20. The CDR3 totals 18 residues. The V gene's germline CDR1 is LNHDA and CDR2 SQIVND (reference sequence). This CDR3 is CASSISLPTRGLGHGYTF. The CDR3 bases are TGTGCCAGTAGTATCTCTTTGCCGACCAGGGGGCTAGGGCACGGCTACACCTTC.

In its sample, this clone was seen a few times. This chain links TRBV7-3 with TRBJ2-7; 9 bases align to TRBD1. The CDR3 has 13 amino acids. Germline CDR1 SGHTA, CDR2 FQGTGA. V dropped 1 base and J dropped 9; count of bases not matched to a gene: 4. The CDR3 spells CASSLRDRDTQYF. The CDR3 DNA sequence: TGTGCCAGCAGCTTAAGGGACAGGGATACGCAGTACTTC. Supplemented by reference TRBV7-3 and TRBJ2-7, the full variable domain reads GAGVSQTPSNKVTEKGKYVELRCDPISGHTALYWYRQSLGQGPEFLIYFQGTGAADDSGLPNDRFFAVRPEGSVSTLKIQRTERGDSAVYLCASSLRDRDTQYFGPGTRLTVT.

This rearrangement joins TRBV11-2 to TRBJ2-7; 11 bases agree with TRBD2. CDR3 length: 19 amino acids. The germline gives CDR1 SGHAT, CDR2 FQNNGV. V was clipped by 8 bases and J by 1 base; unmatched bases: 19. The CDR3: CASRKSTSGKGWASYEQYF. The CDR3 DNA reads TGTGCCAGCCGCAAATCGACTAGCGGGAAAGGTTGGGCATCCTACGAGCAGTACTTC.

This chain uses TRBV7-2 with TRBJ2-7, with 8 bases that match TRBD2. After removal of 2 bases from V and 1 base from J, the junction contained 4 bases not matched to a gene. CDR3 length equals 15 residues. Germline assignment: CDR1 SGHTA and CDR2 FQGNSA. The CDR3 bases are TGTGCCAGCAGCTTAAGCGGGAGCAGTTCCTACGAGCAGTACTTC. Protein sequence: CASSLSGSSSYEQYF.

This clone showed up just a few times. Distinct nucleotide sequences in the sample also encode this CDR3. V and J are TRBV28 and TRBJ2-7; D might be TRBD1 (6 bases). This CDR3 is built from 13 residues. The germline gives CDR1 MDHEN, CDR2 SYDVKM. Trimming took off 5 bases at V and 2 bases at J, with 10 bases between the two ends. The CDR3 coding sequence is TGTGCCAGCAGTCCGGGACAAACCTACGAGCAGTACTTC. It yields the protein CASSPGQTYEQYF.

The V call is TRBV5-6, the J call TRBJ2-4; D is undetermined. CDR1 is SGHDT and CDR2 is YYEEEE in the germline V gene. V was clipped by 4 bases and J by 3 bases, with 11 bases between them. This CDR3 has 14 amino acids. The CDR3 region has the DNA TGTGCCAGCAGCCGCAGTTTCAACAAAAACATTCAGTACTTC. Residues: CASSRSFNKNIQYF.

The chain is built from TRBV2 and TRBJ2-2; 7 nucleotides line up with TRBD2. The CDR3 totals 16 residues. The germline V gene encodes CDR1 SNHLY and CDR2 FYNNEI. Trimming took 2 bases from V and 1 from J; bases not matched to a gene: 4. The CDR3 DNA reads as TGTGCCAGCAGTGAAATCAGCGGGGAGAACACCGGGGAGCTGTTTTTT. Translating gives CASSEISGENTGELFF. Based on the CDR3 plus reference TRBV2 and TRBJ2-2, the full variable domain is EPEVTQTPSHQVTQMGQEVILRCVPISNHLYFYWYRQILGQKVEFLVSFYNNEISEKSEIFDDQFSVERPDGSNFTLKIRSTKLEDSAMYFCASSEISGENTGELFFGEGSRLTVL.

The genes are TRBV2 and TRBJ2-7; TRBD1 might be the D (6 bases). Trimming stripped 3 bases from V and 4 bases from J, with 10 bases between. Germline lookup yields CDR1 SNHLY and CDR2 FYNNEI. The CDR3 is 13 amino acids. For the CDR3, the DNA is TGTGCCAGCAGTGATGGACAGATATACGAGCAGTACTTC. Amino acids: CASSDGQIYEQYF.

The rearrangement uses TRBV24-1 and TRBJ2-3; 10 positions match TRBD2. The CDR3 runs 19 residues. The V gene end was trimmed by 1 base and the J gene end by 5 bases; junction bases not matched to a gene: 14. CDR1 and CDR2 (germline): KGHDR, SFDVKD. This chain's CDR3 is CATSDFSRPSGRWEDTQYF. CDR3 nucleotides: TGTGCCACCAGTGATTTTTCGCGACCTAGCGGGAGATGGGAAGATACGCAGTATTTT.

The chain recombines TRBV3-1 (or the pseudogene TRBV3-2) with TRBJ2-2; 10 bases are a match to TRBD2. The germline V gene has CDR1 LGHDT and CDR2 YNNKEL (reference sequence). J was trimmed by 2 bases and V by 1 base; bases with no gene match: 7. The CDR3 length is 18 residues. The CDR3 nucleotides read TGTGCCAGCAGCCAAGGCTTCGGACTAGCGGCAAACACCGGGGAGCTGTTTTTT. As protein: CASSQGFGLAANTGELFF.

The V and J genes are TRBV19 and TRBJ2-1; the match to TRBD2 covers 10 bases. CDR3 length: 17 residues. The V gene's germline CDR1 is LNHDA and CDR2 SQIVND (reference sequence). J lost 9 bases, V lost 4 bases, and 15 bases had no gene match. As DNA, the CDR3 is TGTGCCAGTAGTAGGGGGGCTAGCGGGAGTTCAGCCGGTGAGCAGTTCTTC. It yields the protein CASSRGASGSSAGEQFF.

The chain links TRBV27 to TRBJ1-5; D is uncertain. The V gene's germline CDR1 is MNHEY and CDR2 SMNVEV (reference sequence). The CDR3 length is 16 residues. Trimming took off 3 bases at V and 2 bases at J, with 14 bases between the two ends. CDR3 nucleotide sequence: TGTGCCAGCAGTTTCGAATCCCCCGGTGGCAATCAGCCCCAGCATTTT. Protein product: CASSFESPGGNQPQHF.

The rearrangement uses TRBV6-5 and TRBJ2-1; D is perhaps TRBD2 (6 bases). Germline CDR1 reads MNHEY; CDR2 reads SVGAGI. There are 14 residues in the CDR3. Trimming removed 7 bases from V and 5 bases from J, with 15 bases in between. CDR3 DNA sequence: TGTGCCAGCATTCCCTGGGGGGAACACAATGAGCAGTTCTTC. Translation: CASIPWGEHNEQFF.

The chain is built from TRBV7-9 and TRBJ2-3, with D hard to call. This CDR3 has 11 amino acids. Trimming left V 4 bases short and J 6 bases short, with 5 bases between. In germline, CDR1 is SEHNR, CDR2 FQNEAQ (reference sequence). The CDR3 bases are TGTGCCAGCAGCTCTTCGGATACGCAGTATTTT. Protein sequence: CASSSSDTQYF.

The gene calls are TRBV10-1 and TRBJ1-1; 8 positions agree with TRBD1. Per germline, CDR1 WNHNN and CDR2 SYGVQD (reference sequence). This CDR3 comprises 15 residues. Unmatched junction bases numbered 3, after V lost 2 bases and J lost 1 base. CDR3 residues: CASSEDRGRNTEAFF. DNA for the CDR3: TGCGCCAGCAGTGAGGACAGGGGACGGAACACTGAAGCTTTCTTT.

This sequence joins TRBV6-1 and TRBJ2-1; the D call may be TRBD1 or TRBD2 (6 bases each). Germline lookup yields CDR1 MNHNS and CDR2 SASEGT. Trimming stripped 1 base from V and 7 bases from J, with 17 bases between. The CDR3 is 16 residues long. The CDR3 DNA reads TGTGCCAGCAGTGAAGGGGGGGCAGGCATAGAAAATGAGCAGTTCTTC. It encodes CASSEGGAGIENEQFF.

This clone was picked up one time. The chain carries TRBV19 and TRBJ2-7; 8 bases agree with TRBD1. This CDR3 region has 17 residues. CDR1 is LNHDA, CDR2 SQIVND, per germline (reference sequence). V lost 0 bases to trimming and J lost 0 bases; unmatched junction nucleotides: 7. CDR3 coding DNA: TGTGCCAGTAGTATAGAAGGGAGGACAGGGAGCTCCTACGAGCAGTACTTC. It codes for CASSIEGRTGSSYEQYF.

The gene calls are TRBV19 and TRBJ1-2; D might be TRBD1 (5 bases). Germline values: CDR1 LNHDA, CDR2 SQIVND (reference sequence). V was trimmed by 7 bases and J by 7 bases, leaving 19 bases between them. The CDR3 has 14 amino acids. CDR3: CASKRDSARLGYTF. The DNA for the CDR3 is TGTGCCAGTAAACGGGACTCGGCCCGGCTTGGCTACACCTTC.

This chain uses TRBV5-5 with TRBJ1-2; 10 bases are shared with TRBD1. V lost 4 bases to trimming and J lost 3 bases; unmatched junction nucleotides: 6. CDR1 and CDR2 from the germline V gene are SGHKS and YYEKEE (reference sequence). This CDR3 has 15 residues. The CDR3 coding sequence is TGTGCCAGCAGCATGAGACAGGGGGCTTACTATGGCTACACCTTC. Translation: CASSMRQGAYYGYTF.

This chain joins TRBV18 and TRBJ1-2; D might be TRBD1 (5 bases). This CDR3 comprises 15 residues. Trimming stripped 3 bases from V and 1 base from J, with 12 bases between. The germline CDR1 and CDR2 sequences are KGHSH and LQKENI. The CDR3 DNA reads TGTGCCAGCTCACCTTCTGGCAGGGTTAACTATGGCTACACCTTC. Translating it yields CASSPSGRVNYGYTF.

The chain employs TRBV27 and TRBJ2-2, with 8 bases fitting TRBD2. Germline V CDR1 and CDR2: MNHEY, SMNVEV (reference sequence). This CDR3 is built from 18 residues. Unmatched junction bases numbered 14, after V lost 3 bases and J lost 5 bases. In nucleotides, the CDR3 is TGTGCCAGCAGTTTTTCCCCCAGGAGCGGGAGTTTTACCGGGGAGCTGTTTTTT. This translates into CASSFSPRSGSFTGELFF.

V usage is TRBV20-1 and J usage is TRBJ2-3, with 10 bases aligning to TRBD2. This CDR3 is built from 13 residues. Per the germline V gene, CDR1 is DFQATT and CDR2 is SNEGSKA (reference sequence). Trimming at V came to 3 bases and at J to 4 bases, leaving 1 base not matched to a gene. The CDR3 DNA reads as TGCAGTGCTAGTCTAGCGGGAGCAGATACGCAGTATTTT. Its translation is CSASLAGADTQYF.